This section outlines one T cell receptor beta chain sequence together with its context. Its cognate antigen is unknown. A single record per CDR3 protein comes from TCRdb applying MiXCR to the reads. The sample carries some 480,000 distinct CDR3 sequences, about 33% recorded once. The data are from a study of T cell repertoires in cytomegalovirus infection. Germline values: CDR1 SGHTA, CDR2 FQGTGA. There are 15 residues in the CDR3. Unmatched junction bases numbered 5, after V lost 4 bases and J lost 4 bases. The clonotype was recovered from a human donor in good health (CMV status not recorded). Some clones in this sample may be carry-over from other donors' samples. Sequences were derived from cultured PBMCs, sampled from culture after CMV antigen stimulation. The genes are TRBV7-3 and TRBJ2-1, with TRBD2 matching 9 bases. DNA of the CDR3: TGTGCCAGCAGCTCTCAGACTAGCGGATACAATGAGCAGTTCTTC. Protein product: CASSSQTSGYNEQFF.